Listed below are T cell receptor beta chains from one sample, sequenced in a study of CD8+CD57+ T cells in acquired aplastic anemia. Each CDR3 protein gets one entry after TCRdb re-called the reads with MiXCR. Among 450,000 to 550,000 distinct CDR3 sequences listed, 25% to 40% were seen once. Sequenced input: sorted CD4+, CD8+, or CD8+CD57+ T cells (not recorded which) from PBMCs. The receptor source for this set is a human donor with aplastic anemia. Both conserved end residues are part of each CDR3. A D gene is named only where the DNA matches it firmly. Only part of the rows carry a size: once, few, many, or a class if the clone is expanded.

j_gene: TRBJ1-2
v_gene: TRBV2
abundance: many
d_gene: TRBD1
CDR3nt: TGTGCCAGCAGACCCGGGACAGACTATGGCTACACCTTC
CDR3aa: CASRPGTDYGYTF

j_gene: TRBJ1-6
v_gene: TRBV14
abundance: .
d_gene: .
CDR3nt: TGTGCCCAAGACAGGAGCTCCTATAATTCACCCCTCCACTTT
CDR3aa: CAQDRSSYNSPLHF

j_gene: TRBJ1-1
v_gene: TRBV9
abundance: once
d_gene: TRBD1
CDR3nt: TGTGCCAGCAGCGCCGGGACAGGGCTCACTGAAGCTTTCTTT
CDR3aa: CASSAGTGLTEAFF

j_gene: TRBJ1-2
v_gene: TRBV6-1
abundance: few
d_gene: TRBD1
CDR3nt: TGTGCCAGCGACTTTACAGGGGACCCAGGCTACACCTTC
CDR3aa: CASDFTGDPGYTF

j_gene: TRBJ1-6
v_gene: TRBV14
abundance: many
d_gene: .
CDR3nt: TGTGCCAGTAGCCAGGCAAATTCACCCCTCCACTTT
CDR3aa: CASSQANSPLHF

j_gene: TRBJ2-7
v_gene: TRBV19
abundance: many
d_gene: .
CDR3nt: TGTGCCAGTAGTATGGGGTATTGGAGCTCCTACGAGCAGTACTTC
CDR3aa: CASSMGYWSSYEQYF

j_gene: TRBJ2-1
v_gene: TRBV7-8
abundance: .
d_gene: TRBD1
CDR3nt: TGTACCAGCAGCCCCCGGGACAGGGGCGAGCAGTTCTTC
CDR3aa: CTSSPRDRGEQFF

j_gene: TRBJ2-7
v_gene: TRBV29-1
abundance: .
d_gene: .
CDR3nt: TGCAGCGTTGATAGCAGGGAAGCTTCTTACGAGCAGTACTTC
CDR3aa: CSVDSREASYEQYF

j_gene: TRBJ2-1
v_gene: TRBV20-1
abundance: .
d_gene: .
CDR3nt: TGCAGTGCTAAAGAGGTACGGGACACGAATGAGCAGTTCTTC
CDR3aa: CSAKEVRDTNEQFF

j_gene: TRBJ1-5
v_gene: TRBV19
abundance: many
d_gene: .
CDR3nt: TGTGCCAGTAGTTTCGCAGGGAACAATCAGCCCCAGCATTTT
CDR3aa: CASSFAGNNQPQHF

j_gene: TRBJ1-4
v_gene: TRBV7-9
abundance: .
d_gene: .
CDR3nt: TGTGCCAGCAGCTTGGAGGGGGGCGCGGGTGAAAAACTGTTTTTT
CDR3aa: CASSLEGGAGEKLFF

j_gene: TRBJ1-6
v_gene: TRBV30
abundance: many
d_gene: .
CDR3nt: TGTGCCTGGAGTGTCGTGGAGCAATCACCCCTCCACTTT
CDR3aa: CAWSVVEQSPLHF

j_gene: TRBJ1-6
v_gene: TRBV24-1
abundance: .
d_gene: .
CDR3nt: TGTGCCACCATCGGACGGGCTGGGTCCTATAATTCACCCCTCCACTTT
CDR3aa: CATIGRAGSYNSPLHF

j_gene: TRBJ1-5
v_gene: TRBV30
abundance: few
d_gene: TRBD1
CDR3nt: TGTGCCTGGAGTGAGGGCGTCAGGGGGCTACAGCCCCAGCATTTT
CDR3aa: CAWSEGVRGLQPQHF

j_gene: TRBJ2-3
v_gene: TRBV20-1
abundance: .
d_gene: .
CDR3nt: TGCAGTGCAACAATCCCGACGGGGGGCAGGGTAACAGATACGCAGTATTTT
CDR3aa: CSATIPTGGRVTDTQYF

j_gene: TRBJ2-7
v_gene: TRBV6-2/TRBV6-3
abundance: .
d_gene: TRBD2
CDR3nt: TGTGCCAGCAGTTACTCGACGCCTCTTTCTAGCGGACCCACCTACGAGCAGTACTTC
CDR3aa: CASSYSTPLSSGPTYEQYF

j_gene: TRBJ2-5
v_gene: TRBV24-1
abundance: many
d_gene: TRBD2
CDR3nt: TGTGCCACCAGTGACATGGGGACTAGCGGGAGAGAGACCCAGTACTTC
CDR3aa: CATSDMGTSGRETQYF

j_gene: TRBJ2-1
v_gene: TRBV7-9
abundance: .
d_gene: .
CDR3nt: TGTGCCAGTGGCGGAACCTACAATGAGCAGTTCTTC
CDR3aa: CASGGTYNEQFF

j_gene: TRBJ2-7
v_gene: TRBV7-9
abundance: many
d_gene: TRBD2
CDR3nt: TGTGCCAGCAGCTCCCATTCAGGGAGGGCCTGGGAGCAGTACTTC
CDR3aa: CASSSHSGRAWEQYF

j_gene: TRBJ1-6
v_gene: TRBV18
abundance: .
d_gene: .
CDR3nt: TGTGCCAGCTCACTACAGGACAGCAATTCACCCCTCCACTTT
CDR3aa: CASSLQDSNSPLHF

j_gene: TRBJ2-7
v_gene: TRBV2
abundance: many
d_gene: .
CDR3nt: TGTGCCAGCAGTGAAACGACCTACGAGCAGTACTTC
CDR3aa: CASSETTYEQYF

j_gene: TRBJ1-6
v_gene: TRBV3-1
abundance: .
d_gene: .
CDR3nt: TGTGCCAGCAGCCAATCGGGGAATTCACCCCTCCACTTT
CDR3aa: CASSQSGNSPLHF

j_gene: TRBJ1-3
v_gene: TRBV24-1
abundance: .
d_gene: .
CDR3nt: TGTGCCACCAACGGGGGAGTGGACGGAAACACCATATATTTT
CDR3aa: CATNGGVDGNTIYF

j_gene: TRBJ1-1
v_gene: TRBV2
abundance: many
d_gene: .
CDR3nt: TGTGCCAGCTTTGCGTCCGGCCCGGCCACTGAAGCTTTCTTT
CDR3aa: CASFASGPATEAFF

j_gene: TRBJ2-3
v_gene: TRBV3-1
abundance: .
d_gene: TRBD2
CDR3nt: TGTGCCAGCAGCTCCCGGGGTAGCGGGAGACCAGATACGCAGTATTTT
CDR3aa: CASSSRGSGRPDTQYF

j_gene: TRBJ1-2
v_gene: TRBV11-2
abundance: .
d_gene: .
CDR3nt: TGTGCCAGCAGCTTGGCGGAGGGTTTCGGCTACACCTTC
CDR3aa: CASSLAEGFGYTF

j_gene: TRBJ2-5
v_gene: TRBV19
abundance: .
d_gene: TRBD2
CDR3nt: TGTGCCAGTAGCGAACTAGCGGGAGGGGAGGGGACCCAGTACTTC
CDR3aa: CASSELAGGEGTQYF

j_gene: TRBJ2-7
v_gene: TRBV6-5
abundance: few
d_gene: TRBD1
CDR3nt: TGTGCCAGCAGTTACGCCGGGACAGCCTTGTGGGGTTACGAGCAGTACTTC
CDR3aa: CASSYAGTALWGYEQYF

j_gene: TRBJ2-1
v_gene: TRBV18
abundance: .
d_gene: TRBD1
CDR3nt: TGTGCCAGCTCACCAGGGACAGGGTTTAGCAATGAGCAGTTCTTC
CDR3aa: CASSPGTGFSNEQFF

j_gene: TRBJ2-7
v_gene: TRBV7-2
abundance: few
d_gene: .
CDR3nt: TGTGCCAGCAGCTTGGGGAAGGACAGATCCTACGAGCAGTACTTC
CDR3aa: CASSLGKDRSYEQYF

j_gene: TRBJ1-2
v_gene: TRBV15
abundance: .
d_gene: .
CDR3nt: TGTGCCACCAGCAGGGGCCGAGTAGGTGGCTACACCTTC
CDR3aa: CATSRGRVGGYTF